This T cell receptor (beta chain) emerged from a study of T-cell reconstitution after alpha-beta-depleted transplantation in children (dated by TCRdb to between 2015 and 2016). Notes on the research overall: Using TCR repertoire profiling, the study quantitatively followed how T-cell immune reconstitution unfolded in children after TCRalphabeta/CD19-depleted allogeneic hematopoietic cell transplantation.

Receptor libraries were prepared by PCR. Sequencing relied on an Illumina HiSeq 2500. TCR libraries were prepared with molecular barcoding, using unique molecular identifiers to normalize TCRbeta repertoire quantification. TCRdb reprocessed the public reads (quality trimming at Q25 with fastp, clone calling with MiXCR) and kept in-frame beta chains. Entries that share a CDR3 protein sequence are merged under the most common genes and DNA. The sample contains some 290,000 distinct CDR3 sequences, 9.9% of them found a single time. About 9.5% of the sample belongs to the ten largest clones. This clonotype was detected only once. Its binding antigen is unknown. Since a much larger clone is just one base distant, this may be a read error. Spanning cysteine to phenylalanine, the CDR3 consists of 14 amino acids. CDR3 DNA is the only sequence kept; it has 42 bases, read in frame from the first base. Relative to germline, V is missing 5 bases and J is missing 10 bases, with 10 bases of the junction outside any gene match. The CDR1 and CDR2 encoded by the germline V gene (reference sequence) are DFQATT and SNEGSKA.

This clonotype was sampled from a human donor who donated a stem cell graft to a child with SCID. This chain is built from TRBV20-1 and TRBJ2-3; TRBD2 agrees with 12 junctional bases. Here the sequenced sample was PBMCs from the stem cell graft donor, taken from the stem cell graft. The DNA is TGCAGTGCTGGGGCGTCTAGCGGGGGGGCAGCGCAGTATTTT. Its translation is CSAGASSGGAAQYF.